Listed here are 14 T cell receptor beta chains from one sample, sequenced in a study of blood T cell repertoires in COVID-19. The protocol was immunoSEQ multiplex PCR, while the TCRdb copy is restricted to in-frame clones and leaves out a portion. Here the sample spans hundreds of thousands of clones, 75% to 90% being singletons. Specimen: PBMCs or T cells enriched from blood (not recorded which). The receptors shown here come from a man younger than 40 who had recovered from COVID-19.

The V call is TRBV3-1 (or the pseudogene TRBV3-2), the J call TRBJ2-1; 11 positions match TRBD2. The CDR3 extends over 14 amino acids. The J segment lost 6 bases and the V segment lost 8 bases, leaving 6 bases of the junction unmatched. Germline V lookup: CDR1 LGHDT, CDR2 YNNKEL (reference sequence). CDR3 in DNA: TGTGCCAGCCGCCGGACTAGCGGGCCCAATGAGCAGTTCTTC. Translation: CASRRTSGPNEQFF.

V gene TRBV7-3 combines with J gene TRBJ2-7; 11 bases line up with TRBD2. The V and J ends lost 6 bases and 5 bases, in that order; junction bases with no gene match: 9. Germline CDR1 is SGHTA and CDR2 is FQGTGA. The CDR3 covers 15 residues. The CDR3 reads CASSPEGTSGHEQYF. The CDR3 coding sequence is TGTGCCAGCAGTCCCGAGGGGACTAGCGGACACGAGCAGTACTTC. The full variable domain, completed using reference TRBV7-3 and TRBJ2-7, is GAGVSQTPSNKVTEKGKYVELRCDPISGHTALYWYRQSLGQGPEFLIYFQGTGAADDSGLPNDRFFAVRPEGSVSTLKIQRTERGDSAVYLCASSPEGTSGHEQYFGPGTRLTVT.

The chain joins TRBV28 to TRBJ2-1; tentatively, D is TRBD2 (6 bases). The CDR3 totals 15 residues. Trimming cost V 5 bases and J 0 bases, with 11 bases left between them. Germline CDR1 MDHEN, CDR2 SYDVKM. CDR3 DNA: TGTGCCAGCAGTACCGGGACTCACTCCTACAATGAGCAGTTCTTC. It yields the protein CASSTGTHSYNEQFF.

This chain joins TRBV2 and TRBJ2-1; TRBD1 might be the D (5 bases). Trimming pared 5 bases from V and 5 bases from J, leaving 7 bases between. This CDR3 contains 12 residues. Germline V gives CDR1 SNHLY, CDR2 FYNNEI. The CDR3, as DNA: TGTGCCAGCAGTACACAGGACAATGAGCAGTTCTTC. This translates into CASSTQDNEQFF.

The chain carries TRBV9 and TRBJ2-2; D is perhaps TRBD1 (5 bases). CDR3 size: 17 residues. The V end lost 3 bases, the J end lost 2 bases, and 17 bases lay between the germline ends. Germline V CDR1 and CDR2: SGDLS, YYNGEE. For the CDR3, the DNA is TGTGCCAGCAGCGCCCCCAGACAGTTCATAAACACCGGGGAGCTGTTTTTT. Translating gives CASSAPRQFINTGELFF. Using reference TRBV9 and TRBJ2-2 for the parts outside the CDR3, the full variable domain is DSGVTQTPKHLITATGQRVTLRCSPRSGDLSVYWYQQSLDQGLQFLIQYYNGEERAKGNILERFSAQQFPDLHSELNLSSLELGDSALYFCASSAPRQFINTGELFFGEGSRLTVL.

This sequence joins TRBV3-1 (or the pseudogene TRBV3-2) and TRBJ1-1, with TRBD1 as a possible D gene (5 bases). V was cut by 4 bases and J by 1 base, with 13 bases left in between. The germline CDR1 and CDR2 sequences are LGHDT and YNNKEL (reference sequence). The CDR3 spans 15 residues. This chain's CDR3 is CASSPITGPNTEAFF. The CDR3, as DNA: TGTGCCAGCAGCCCCATCACAGGCCCGAACACTGAAGCTTTCTTT.

CDR3 amino acids: CASSTRTGVGNTIYF. CDR3 nucleotide sequence: TGTGCCAGTAGTACGCGGACAGGGGTCGGAAACACCATATATTTT. The chain has TRBV19 and TRBJ1-3; 9 nucleotides align to TRBD1. V was clipped by 4 bases and J by 4 bases; unmatched bases: 5. Germline V lookup: CDR1 LNHDA, CDR2 SQIVND (reference sequence). The CDR3 is 15 residues long. The variable domain in full, with the rest retrieved from reference TRBV19 and TRBJ1-3, is DGGITQSPKYLFRKEGQNVTLSCEQNLNHDAMYWYRQDPGQGLRLIYYSQIVNDFQKGDIAEGYSVSREKKESFPLTVTSAQKNPTAFYLCASSTRTGVGNTIYFGEGSWLTVV.

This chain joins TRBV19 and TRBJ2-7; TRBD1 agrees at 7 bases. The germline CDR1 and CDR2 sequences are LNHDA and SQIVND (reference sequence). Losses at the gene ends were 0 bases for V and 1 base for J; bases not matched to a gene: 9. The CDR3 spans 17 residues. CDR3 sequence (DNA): TGTGCCAGTAGTATAGATGCCGCAGGGGGAATATCCTACGAGCAGTACTTC. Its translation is CASSIDAAGGISYEQYF.

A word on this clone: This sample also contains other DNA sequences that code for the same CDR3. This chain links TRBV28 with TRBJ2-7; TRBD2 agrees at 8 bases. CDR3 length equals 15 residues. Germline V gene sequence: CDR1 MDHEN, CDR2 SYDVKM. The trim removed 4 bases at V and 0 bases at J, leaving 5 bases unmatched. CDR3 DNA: TGTGCCAGCAGTTCACCTAGCGGGCTCTCCTACGAGCAGTACTTC. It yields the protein CASSSPSGLSYEQYF.

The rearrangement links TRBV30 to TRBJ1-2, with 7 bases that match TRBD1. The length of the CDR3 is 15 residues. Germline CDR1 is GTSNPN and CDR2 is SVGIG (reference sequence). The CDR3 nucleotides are TGTGCTGGGGACGAGGAGGGGGCGCGGATGTACGGCTACACCTTC. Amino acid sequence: CAGDEEGARMYGYTF.

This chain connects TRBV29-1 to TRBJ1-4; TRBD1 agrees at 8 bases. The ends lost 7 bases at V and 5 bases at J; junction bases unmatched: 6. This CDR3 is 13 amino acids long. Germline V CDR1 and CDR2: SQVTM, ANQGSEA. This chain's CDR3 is CSGMGQVNEKLFF. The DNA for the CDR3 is TGCAGCGGGATGGGACAGGTCAATGAAAAACTGTTTTTT.

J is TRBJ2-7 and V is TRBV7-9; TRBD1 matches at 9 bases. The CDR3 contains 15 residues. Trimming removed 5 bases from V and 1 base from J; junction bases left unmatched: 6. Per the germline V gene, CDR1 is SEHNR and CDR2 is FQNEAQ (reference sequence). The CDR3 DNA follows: TGTGCCAGCAGCCAGGCGGGACAGGGTTCCTACGAGCAGTACTTC. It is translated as CASSQAGQGSYEQYF.

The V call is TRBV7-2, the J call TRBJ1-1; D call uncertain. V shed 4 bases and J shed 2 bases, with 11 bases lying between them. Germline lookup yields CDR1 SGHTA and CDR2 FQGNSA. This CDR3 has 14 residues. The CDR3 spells CASSSRITNTEAFF. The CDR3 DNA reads TGTGCCAGCAGCTCCAGGATAACTAACACTGAAGCTTTCTTT.

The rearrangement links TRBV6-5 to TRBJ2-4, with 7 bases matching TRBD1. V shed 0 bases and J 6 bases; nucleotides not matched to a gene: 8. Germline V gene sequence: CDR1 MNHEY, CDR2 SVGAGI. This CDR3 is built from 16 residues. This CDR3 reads CASSYSQTGVPNIQYF. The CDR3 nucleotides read TGTGCCAGCAGTTACTCACAAACAGGGGTACCAAACATTCAGTACTTC.